This record concerns one T cell receptor (beta chain) sequence. The data are from a study of blood T cell repertoires in COVID-19. Study-level background: Samples taken during acute and convalescent COVID-19 were collected in the United States, Italy and Spain.

V lost 4 bases and J 0 bases, leaving 14 bases between the germline ends. The CDR3 contains 17 residues. The germline V gene encodes CDR1 SGHNT and CDR2 YYREEE (reference sequence). The data were produced by immunoSEQ multiplex PCR, yet TCRdb's version contains in-frame clones alone and is incomplete. Among roughly 52,000 clones listed, roughly 90% were seen once. The specimen was peripheral blood. The source is a human donor in a cohort sampled during active COVID-19. The gene calls are TRBV5-4 and TRBJ2-6, with D perhaps TRBD1 (6 bases). The CDR3 DNA reads as TGTGCCAGCAGCCCCAAGACAGGACACTCTGGGGCCAACGTCCTGACTTTC. It specifies CASSPKTGHSGANVLTF.